The present T cell receptor beta chain was sequenced within a study of cytomegalovirus exposure and HLA in healthy donors. The overall study: As released early, the data held 65 million to 90 million unique TCRs from HLA-typed donors. Findings and limits, study-wide: Per a prior analysis, the majority of TCR beta V segments were productive roughly 87% or roughly 30% of the time.

13 Jbeta primers and 60 Vbeta primers were used for the PCR. Repertoires were generated with immunoSEQ multiplex PCR, while TCRdb's copy carries only in-frame clones and drops some. The top ten hold 7.5% to 9% of the sample, which has roughly 150,000 clones, approximately 78% seen once. In regard to this clone: Its antigen remains unknown.

V dropped 5 bases and J dropped 10; count of bases not matched to a gene: 7. The CDR3 contains 15 residues. The germline V gene has CDR1 LGHNA and CDR2 YSLEER. This sequence was found in a male donor in good health and CMV-seropositive. Sample: PBMCs. V usage is TRBV4-3 and J usage is TRBJ2-1; 14 bases are shared with TRBD2. Here the CDR3 reads CASSSGTSGGYEQFF. Here the CDR3 DNA reads TGCGCCAGCAGCTCAGGGACTAGCGGGGGCTACGAGCAGTTCTTC.